The clone carrying this T cell receptor beta chain was seen more than once but under ten times. The antigen is undetermined. This specimen comes from a study of CD8 T cell repertoires and HIV-1 epitope variants. The wider study: Each of Twenty-five Gag and Nef epitope peptides stimulated a separate culture. T cells were cultured for nine to eleven days with cytokines added on days 3 and 7.

The CDR3 totals 16 residues. CDR1 is MGHRA and CDR2 is YSYEKL in the germline V gene. The trim removed 0 bases at V and 4 bases at J, leaving 3 bases unmatched. Produced via immunoSEQ multiplex PCR; TCRdb's table is partial and in-frame only. Of 5,000 to 6,500 clones in the sample, less than 70% were seen once. Study results and limitations: The assay identified only TCR beta chains of antigen-proliferating T cells.

The origin of this receptor is a male donor with HIV. The V and J genes are TRBV4-1 and TRBJ2-3; 11 nucleotides agree with TRBD2. The sequencing input was cultured CD8+ T cells derived from PBMCs. The CDR3 here is CASSQEELAGADTQYF. As DNA, the CDR3 is TGCGCCAGCAGCCAAGAAGAACTAGCGGGAGCAGATACGCAGTATTTT.